Following are 32 T cell receptor beta chains from one sample sequenced in a study of shared clonotypes between healthy human individuals. Clones were sequenced by immunoSEQ multiplex PCR, and TCRdb holds only the in-frame ones, with some missing. In the table there are around 480,000 clones, about three quarters of which are singletons. Material: PBMCs. Receptors were obtained from a woman in her thirties or forties in good health. Some clones in this sample may be carry-over from other donors' samples.

The chain uses TRBV28 and TRBJ2-5, with TRBD1 identical over 8 bases. The last part of the DNA fits TRBJ2-7 better; the J call may be wrong. The CDR3 is 15 residues long. CDR1 MDHEN and CDR2 SYDVKM come from the germline V gene. Written as DNA, the CDR3 is TGTGCCAGCAGTTTAAGGACAGGGTCTTCCTACGAGCAGTACTTC. It specifies CASSLRTGSSYEQYF.

The rearrangement joins TRBV27 to TRBJ2-5, with 13 nucleotides matching TRBD2. Germline CDR1 MNHEY, CDR2 SMNVEV (reference sequence). The V and J ends lost 3 bases and 7 bases, in that order; junction bases with no gene match: 5. This CDR3 comprises 15 residues. The CDR3 DNA reads as TGTGCCAGCAGTTTCGGACTAGCGGGAGTTTGGACCCAGTACTTC. Protein: CASSFGLAGVWTQYF.

The CDR3 loop is CASSELGQGGNTIYF. CDR3 DNA sequence: TGTGCCAGCAGTGAACTGGGACAGGGAGGAAACACCATATATTTT. This chain uses TRBV2 with TRBJ1-3; 9 nucleotides agree with TRBD1. Germline CDR1 reads SNHLY; CDR2 reads FYNNEI. The CDR3 runs 15 residues. Trimming cost V 2 bases and J 4 bases; bases outside gene matches: 3.

The chain carries TRBV27 and TRBJ2-1, with 14 bases lining up with TRBD2. The germline V gene has CDR1 MNHEY and CDR2 SMNVEV (reference sequence). Unmatched junction bases numbered 5, after V lost 3 bases and J lost 4 bases. The length of the CDR3 is 17 residues. The CDR3 protein is CASSFGTSGSRYNEQFF. CDR3 in DNA: TGTGCCAGCAGTTTCGGGACTAGCGGGAGCCGGTACAATGAGCAGTTCTTC.

This clone appeared once. V gene TRBV5-1 combines with J gene TRBJ2-7; D may be TRBD2 (5 bases). The length of the CDR3 is 14 residues. V lost 1 base to trimming and J lost 3 bases, with 11 bases between them. Germline V CDR1 and CDR2: SGHRS, YFSETQ. CDR3 sequence (DNA): TGCGCCAGCAGCTTGCATGCGAGGGTCTACGAGCAGTACTTC. This codes for CASSLHARVYEQYF.

The rearrangement links TRBV27 to TRBJ1-2; D perhaps matches TRBD1 (5 bases). V lost 10 bases and J 4 bases, leaving 16 bases between the germline ends. The CDR3 is made up of 13 amino acids. Germline CDR1 and CDR2: MNHEY and SMNVEV (reference sequence). In DNA form, the CDR3 reads TGTGCCAATTTGCGGGGGTTGAGCTATGGCTACACCTTC. The encoded protein is CANLRGLSYGYTF.

This clone appeared a few times. The gene calls are TRBV7-9 and TRBJ2-5, with D unclear. This CDR3 spans 12 amino acids. Looked up from germline, CDR1 is SEHNR and CDR2 is FQNEAQ (reference sequence). V lost 2 bases and J 5 bases, leaving 6 bases between the germline ends. CDR3 sequence: CASSLSGETQYF. In nucleotides, the CDR3 is TGTGCCAGCAGCTTATCCGGGGAGACCCAGTACTTC.

V and J are TRBV28 and TRBJ2-7; possible D gene TRBD1, 5 bases. The CDR3 has 13 residues. The ends were cut back, 2 bases at V and 3 bases at J, with 8 bases in the middle. Germline V CDR1 and CDR2: MDHEN, SYDVKM. The CDR3 region has the DNA TGTGCCAGCAGTTTAGGACACCACTACGAGCAGTACTTC. Its translation: CASSLGHHYEQYF.

Many counts were recorded for this clone. The chain uses TRBV30 and TRBJ2-7, with unresolved D. Trimming stripped 4 bases from V and 7 bases from J, with 20 bases between. Germline values: CDR1 GTSNPN, CDR2 SVGIG (reference sequence). The CDR3 runs 14 residues. The chain's CDR3 is CAWTVMRFQGEQYF. The CDR3 DNA sequence: TGTGCCTGGACGGTGATGAGGTTTCAAGGGGAGCAGTACTTC.

This clone was counted only a few times. The V gene is TRBV19, the J gene TRBJ2-1, with D possibly matching TRBD2 (6 bases). The CDR3 is made up of 14 amino acids. The germline gives CDR1 LNHDA, CDR2 SQIVND (reference sequence). The V end was cut by 3 bases, the J end by 7 bases, with 13 bases between. The CDR3 DNA is TGTGCCAGTAGTATGGGGGGAGGTGTGAATGAGCAGTTCTTC. This translates into CASSMGGGVNEQFF.

The J gene is TRBJ1-1, the V gene TRBV27; TRBD1 is a possible D gene (6 bases). The CDR3 extends over 13 amino acids. V was trimmed by 6 bases and J by 5 bases, leaving 13 bases between them. Per the germline V gene, CDR1 is MNHEY and CDR2 is SMNVEV (reference sequence). The CDR3 sequence is CASRMDRTTEAFF. The CDR3, as DNA: TGTGCCAGCAGGATGGACAGAACGACTGAAGCTTTCTTT.

This clone turned up a few times. The V gene is TRBV6-1, the J gene TRBJ2-3; 8 nucleotides line up with TRBD2. The CDR3 runs 15 residues. After removal of 4 bases from V and 1 base from J, the junction contained 4 bases not matched to a gene. CDR1 and CDR2 from the germline V gene are MNHNS and SASEGT. CDR3 amino acids: CASSALREGTDTQYF. The CDR3 bases are TGTGCCAGCAGTGCTTTGCGGGAGGGCACAGATACGCAGTATTTT.

The chain employs TRBV14 and TRBJ2-3; the D is unclear. The CDR3 extends over 13 amino acids. V was clipped by 0 bases and J by 4 bases, with 5 bases between them. The germline CDR1 and CDR2 sequences are SGHDN and FVKESK. The CDR3 region has the DNA TGTGCCAGCAGCCAAGATCATTCAGATACGCAGTATTTT. Translation gives CASSQDHSDTQYF.

The chain couples TRBV29-1 to TRBJ2-7; no definite D call. CDR1 SQVTM and CDR2 ANQGSEA come from the germline V gene. The CDR3 length is 11 residues. The ends were cut back, 2 bases at V and 2 bases at J, with 4 bases in the middle. The chain's CDR3 is CSVELAYEQYF. The CDR3 nucleotides are TGCAGCGTTGAACTCGCCTACGAGCAGTACTTC.

The chain couples TRBV18 to TRBJ2-5, with D uncertain. Germline CDR1 KGHSH, CDR2 LQKENI. The CDR3 has 14 residues. V shed 2 bases and J shed 2 bases, with 9 bases lying between them. The CDR3: CASSPGQQQETQYF. The CDR3 DNA reads TGTGCCAGCTCACCAGGGCAGCAACAAGAGACCCAGTACTTC.

This chain links TRBV10-2 with TRBJ2-5, with 12 bases that match TRBD2. The germline V gene encodes CDR1 WSHSY and CDR2 SAAADI. CDR3 size: 17 residues. Trimming removed 7 bases from V and 4 bases from J; junction bases left unmatched: 13. CDR3 in amino acids: CASISTSGRSGGETQYF. CDR3 DNA sequence: TGCGCCAGCATCAGCACTAGCGGGAGGTCCGGAGGAGAGACCCAGTACTTC.

V usage is TRBV7-6 and J usage is TRBJ2-2; D possibly matches TRBD1 or TRBD2 (6 bases each). CDR3 size: 15 residues. Looked up from germline, CDR1 is SGHVS and CDR2 is FNYEAQ. Trimming took off 5 bases at V and 5 bases at J, with 15 bases between the two ends. The CDR3 is CASSVYIGGTGELFF. The CDR3, as DNA: TGTGCCAGCAGCGTGTACATAGGGGGGACCGGGGAGCTGTTTTTT.

As to this clone: This CDR3 is also generated by other DNA sequences in the sample. The genes are TRBV5-1 and TRBJ2-7; D may be TRBD2 (6 bases). There are 13 residues in the CDR3. The germline V gene encodes CDR1 SGHRS and CDR2 YFSETQ. The V and J ends lost 0 bases and 4 bases respectively, with 8 bases between them. CDR3 in amino acids: CASSLAGSYEQYF. The DNA for the CDR3 is TGCGCCAGCAGCTTGGCCGGGAGTTACGAGCAGTACTTC.

This clone has a single count. The CDR3 loop is CASSLLETGELFF. CDR3 nucleotides: TGTGCCAGCAGCTTACTGGAGACCGGGGAGCTGTTTTTT. The V gene is TRBV7-9, the J gene TRBJ2-2; D unclear. The CDR3 consists of 13 residues. Germline loops: CDR1 SEHNR, CDR2 FQNEAQ (reference sequence). Trimming took off 2 bases at V and 5 bases at J, with 6 bases between the two ends.

V gene TRBV11-2 combines with J gene TRBJ2-5; 7 bases are shared with TRBD1. The germline V gene encodes CDR1 SGHAT and CDR2 FQNNGV. Losses at the gene ends were 7 bases for V and 4 bases for J; bases not matched to a gene: 6. CDR3 length: 13 amino acids. The CDR3 loop is CASNQGVGETQYF. The CDR3, as DNA: TGTGCCAGCAACCAGGGGGTGGGAGAGACCCAGTACTTC.

This clone was seen ten or more times. This sequence joins TRBV5-6 and TRBJ2-1; unclear D gene. The CDR3 is 13 amino acids. CDR1 is SGHDT, CDR2 YYEEEE, per germline. Trimming left V 4 bases short and J 12 bases short, with 17 bases between. The CDR3 sequence is CASSVAWNTGQFF. For the CDR3, the DNA is TGTGCCAGCAGCGTTGCATGGAACACTGGGCAGTTCTTC.

V gene TRBV6-5 combines with J gene TRBJ1-2, with 8 positions matching TRBD1. The V segment lost 0 bases and the J segment 5 bases; nucleotides outside the gene matches: 5. CDR1 and CDR2 (germline): MNHEY, SVGAGI. This CDR3 has 15 amino acids. CDR3 in amino acids: CASSYSDRDGYGYTF. The CDR3 nucleotides read TGTGCCAGCAGTTACTCGGACAGGGATGGGTATGGCTACACCTTC.

The V call is TRBV5-6, the J call TRBJ2-6; D is undetermined. The V gene's germline CDR1 is SGHDT and CDR2 YYEEEE. This CDR3 is 17 amino acids long. V lost 4 bases, J lost 0 bases, and 14 bases lay in between. The chain's CDR3 is CASSLYGRISGANVLTF. The DNA for the CDR3 is TGTGCCAGCAGCCTATACGGACGGATCTCTGGGGCCAACGTCCTGACTTTC.

The chain carries TRBV18 and TRBJ1-3; 9 positions agree with TRBD1. This CDR3 has 16 amino acids. CDR1 KGHSH and CDR2 LQKENI come from the germline V gene. The V segment lost 8 bases and the J segment 0 bases; nucleotides outside the gene matches: 8. In DNA form, the CDR3 reads TGTGCCAGCACCCCCGGGACAGGGCTCTCTGGAAACACCATATATTTT. It is translated as CASTPGTGLSGNTIYF.

The chain carries TRBV20-1 and TRBJ1-2; the match to TRBD1 covers 7 bases. The CDR3 totals 11 residues. J was trimmed by 8 bases and V by 6 bases; bases with no gene match: 6. Germline-derived CDR1 and CDR2 are DFQATT and SNEGSKA (reference sequence). CDR3 sequence: CSATGVGGYTF. The DNA of the CDR3 is TGCAGTGCCACAGGGGTTGGGGGCTACACCTTC.

A few counts support this clone. The chain recombines TRBV7-9 with TRBJ2-3; 11 nucleotides match TRBD2. Germline lookup yields CDR1 SEHNR and CDR2 FQNEAQ (reference sequence). The ends lost 3 bases at V and 2 bases at J; junction bases unmatched: 1. The length of the CDR3 is 15 residues. CDR3 DNA sequence: TGTGCCAGCAGCTTGGGACTAGCGGACACAGATACGCAGTATTTT. It yields the protein CASSLGLADTDTQYF.

The rearrangement joins TRBV7-2 to TRBJ1-1; D remains ambiguous. Germline CDR1 SGHTA, CDR2 FQGNSA. With 2 bases removed from V and 0 bases from J, the gap between germline ends came to 4 bases. The CDR3 runs to 13 residues. The CDR3 DNA is TGTGCCAGCAGCTTACAAATGAACACTGAAGCTTTCTTT. Protein: CASSLQMNTEAFF.

The rearrangement uses TRBV7-9 and TRBJ1-5; D may be TRBD1 (6 bases). The V end lost 5 bases, the J end lost 2 bases, and 10 bases lay between the germline ends. The CDR3 consists of 14 residues. Per the germline V gene, CDR1 is SEHNR and CDR2 is FQNEAQ (reference sequence). CDR3 sequence: CASSKQGGNQPQHF. CDR3 coding DNA: TGTGCCAGCAGCAAACAGGGAGGCAATCAGCCCCAGCATTTT.

This chain joins TRBV9 and TRBJ2-5, with D unclear. This CDR3 spans 11 amino acids. The germline gives CDR1 SGDLS, CDR2 YYNGEE. V lost 4 bases and J lost 2, with 3 bases in between. Here the CDR3 reads CASSSQETQYF. CDR3 DNA sequence: TGTGCCAGCAGCAGTCAAGAGACCCAGTACTTC.

V gene TRBV13 combines with J gene TRBJ2-3; D may be TRBD1 or TRBD2 (5 bases each). CDR3 length: 16 amino acids. With 5 bases removed from V and 0 bases from J, the gap between germline ends came to 15 bases. Germline V gene data show CDR1 as PRHDT and CDR2 as FYEKMQ (reference sequence). CDR3 sequence: CASSQRGGSSTDTQYF. Written as DNA, the CDR3 is TGTGCCAGCAGCCAGAGGGGCGGGTCTAGCACAGATACGCAGTATTTT.

This clone was seen ten or more times. The rearrangement uses TRBV28 and TRBJ2-2, with TRBD2 matching 14 bases. Germline CDR1 is MDHEN and CDR2 is SYDVKM. The trim removed 9 bases at V and 2 bases at J, leaving 14 bases unmatched. CDR3 size: 19 residues. CDR3: CASTARGLAGVRNTGELFF. CDR3 nucleotide sequence: TGTGCCAGTACCGCGCGGGGACTAGCGGGAGTCCGCAACACCGGGGAGCTGTTTTTT.

The chain links TRBV29-1 to TRBJ2-3; 16 bases are a match to TRBD2. The CDR3 loop spans 16 amino acids. J was trimmed by 4 bases and V by 8 bases; bases with no gene match: 9. Germline V gene sequence: CDR1 SQVTM, CDR2 ANQGSEA. CDR3 residues: CSIGTSGRAESDTQYF. The CDR3 DNA follows: TGCAGCATCGGGACTAGCGGGAGGGCCGAGTCAGATACGCAGTATTTT.